A single sample is the source of the 21 T cell receptor beta chains below, sequenced in a study of memory CD4+ T cells and cytomegalovirus serostatus. Single viable CD3+CD4+CD8-CD45RO+ cells were sorted as the memory CD4+ T cells. Using immunoSEQ multiplex PCR, the repertoire was profiled, and TCRdb retains in-frame clones only, with some absent. The sample consists of around 44,000 clones, 76% of them appearing once. The specimen sequenced was memory CD4+ T cells from blood. These receptors were collected from an adult in good health and CMV-seronegative.

The CDR3 DNA is TGCAGCGTTGGGCAGGGGGCTCTCAATGAGCAGTTCTTC. Its protein is CSVGQGALNEQFF. This chain uses TRBV29-1 with TRBJ2-1; 8 bases agree with TRBD1. Per germline, CDR1 SQVTM and CDR2 ANQGSEA. CDR3 size: 13 residues. The V gene end was trimmed by 4 bases and the J gene end by 6 bases; junction bases not matched to a gene: 5.

This clone was seen more than once but under ten times. The chain combines TRBV4-2 with TRBJ1-1; 7 bases align to TRBD1. With 3 bases clipped from V and 1 base from J, the junction kept 8 bases outside the gene matches. The CDR3 is 16 amino acids. CDR1 is LGHNA and CDR2 is YNFKEQ in the germline V gene. CDR3 in DNA: TGTGCCAGCAGCCAGGGACAGCCTGTAGGGAACACTGAAGCTTTCTTT. Protein product: CASSQGQPVGNTEAFF.

The chain recombines TRBV2 with TRBJ2-7; 8 positions agree with TRBD1. CDR3 length equals 14 residues. The junction had 7 bases not matched to a gene; V was cut back by 4 bases and J by 5 bases. Germline V gene data show CDR1 as SNHLY and CDR2 as FYNNEI. The CDR3 DNA reads TGTGCCAGCAGTGTCATGCAGGGGGCGAACGAGCAGTACTTC. Amino acids: CASSVMQGANEQYF. The full variable domain, its missing parts supplied by reference TRBV2 and TRBJ2-7, is EPEVTQTPSHQVTQMGQEVILRCVPISNHLYFYWYRQILGQKVEFLVSFYNNEISEKSEIFDDQFSVERPDGSNFTLKIRSTKLEDSAMYFCASSVMQGANEQYFGPGTRLTVT.

The chain joins TRBV7-2 to TRBJ2-7; 10 bases map to TRBD2. V was clipped by 3 bases and J by 5 bases; unmatched bases: 4. The germline V gene encodes CDR1 SGHTA and CDR2 FQGNSA. The CDR3 runs to 14 residues. CDR3 protein: CASSFSGRTNEQYF. The CDR3, as DNA: TGTGCCAGCAGCTTTAGCGGGAGGACCAACGAGCAGTACTTC.

In its sample, this clone was seen once. The chain couples TRBV6-1 to TRBJ2-2, with D tentatively TRBD1 (5 bases). This CDR3 is built from 15 residues. The germline V gene encodes CDR1 MNHNS and CDR2 SASEGT. V dropped 2 bases and J dropped 0 bases, with 7 bases sitting between them. In DNA, the CDR3 is TGTGCCAGCAGTGAACAACAGGCGAACACCGGGGAGCTGTTTTTT. Protein sequence: CASSEQQANTGELFF.

The rearrangement joins TRBV5-1 to TRBJ2-7; 9 bases are shared with TRBD1. Germline V gene data show CDR1 as SGHRS and CDR2 as YFSETQ. The J segment lost 7 bases and the V segment lost 2 bases, leaving 16 bases of the junction unmatched. This CDR3 spans 17 amino acids. The CDR3, as DNA: TGCGCCAGCAGCTTAGGGACCGGGACAGGGATGATGGTGGAGCAGTACTTC. It is translated as CASSLGTGTGMMVEQYF.

The chain employs TRBV10-3 and TRBJ1-5; TRBD1 aligns across 7 bases. The V gene end was trimmed by 5 bases and the J gene end by 3 bases; junction bases not matched to a gene: 1. The CDR3 sequence is 13 residues long. Germline values: CDR1 ENHRY, CDR2 SYGVKD. The CDR3 sequence is CAISTGVNQPQHF. CDR3 in DNA: TGTGCCATCAGTACAGGGGTCAATCAGCCCCAGCATTTT.

This clone is termed medium-sized. The chain recombines TRBV28 with TRBJ1-3; D not certain. The CDR3 extends over 12 amino acids. Trimming took 6 bases from V and 0 from J, leaving 3 bases between them. Germline V gene sequence: CDR1 MDHEN, CDR2 SYDVKM. The chain's CDR3 is CASRASGNTIYF. CDR3 DNA: TGTGCCAGCAGAGCCTCTGGAAACACCATATATTTT.

The gene calls are TRBV15 and TRBJ2-5; maybe TRBD2 (5 bases). The J call may be incorrect, as the DNA end agrees better with TRBJ2-7. CDR1 is LNHNV, CDR2 YYDKDF, per germline (reference sequence). The CDR3 loop spans 13 amino acids. DNA for the CDR3: TGTGCCACCAGCAGAGATAGAGGGAGCGAGCAGTACTTC. Translating it yields CATSRDRGSEQYF.

This clone occurred a few times. V gene TRBV4-3 combines with J gene TRBJ2-7; D possibly corresponds to TRBD1 (5 bases). The V end was cut by 0 bases, the J end by 6 bases, with 9 bases between. The germline gives CDR1 LGHNA, CDR2 YSLEER. The CDR3 is 13 amino acids. CDR3 protein: CASSQEAQGEQYF. CDR3 bases: TGCGCCAGCAGCCAAGAGGCTCAGGGCGAGCAGTACTTC.

The chain links TRBV6-4 to TRBJ2-1; unclear D gene. The V end was cut by 4 bases, the J end by 5 bases, with 12 bases between. CDR3 length: 14 residues. Looked up from germline, CDR1 is MRHNA and CDR2 is SNTAGT. For the CDR3, the DNA is TGTGCCAGCAGTGTACAAGCGCACGACAATGAGCAGTTCTTC. It is translated as CASSVQAHDNEQFF.

The V call is TRBV5-1, the J call TRBJ2-7, with D uncertain. Germline V CDR1 and CDR2: SGHRS, YFSETQ. The CDR3 runs 14 residues. The V end was cut by 0 bases, the J end by 3 bases, with 10 bases between. In nucleotides, the CDR3 is TGCGCCAGCAGCTTGGGAGGTCTTCTCTACGAGCAGTACTTC. Translated, it gives CASSLGGLLYEQYF.

This sequence joins TRBV5-5 and TRBJ1-1; the D is unclear. The CDR3 totals 13 residues. CDR1 SGHKS and CDR2 YYEKEE come from the germline V gene (reference sequence). V dropped 4 bases and J dropped 3 bases, with 10 bases sitting between them. The DNA for the CDR3 is TGTGCCAGCAGCCTGACATTGGACACTGAAGCTTTCTTT. Amino acids: CASSLTLDTEAFF.

The rearrangement uses TRBV21-1 and TRBJ2-5; the table assigns TRBD1, which was not confirmed against the DNA. The DNA end is a closer match to TRBJ2-7, so the J assignment may be wrong. TRBV21-1 constitutes a pseudogene. This CDR3 has 14 residues. CDR3 sequence (DNA): TGTGCCAGCAGCAGCTGGACAGGGACCCACGAGCAGTACTTC. Protein sequence: CASSSWTGTHEQYF.

This clone was found once. The chain combines TRBV4-3 with TRBJ2-6; D unresolved. This CDR3 is built from 16 residues. Germline V CDR1 and CDR2: LGHNA, YSLEER. Trimming left V 3 bases short and J 4 bases short, with 13 bases between. The CDR3 DNA reads as TGCGCCAGCAGCCAGGCGACCTCCTGGGGGGCCAACGTCCTGACTTTC. It encodes CASSQATSWGANVLTF.

The V and J genes are TRBV7-9 and TRBJ2-5; 9 bases fit TRBD2. Per germline, CDR1 SEHNR and CDR2 FQNEAQ (reference sequence). There are 14 residues in the CDR3. The junction had 3 bases not matched to a gene; V was cut back by 4 bases and J by 3 bases. Written as DNA, the CDR3 is TGTGCCAGCAGCTATCGGACTAGCGAAGAGACCCAGTACTTC. Amino acids: CASSYRTSEETQYF.

The chain employs TRBV28 and TRBJ1-2; no firm D call. Trimming removed 3 bases from V and 2 bases from J, with 7 bases in between. This CDR3 has 13 residues. CDR1 and CDR2 (germline): MDHEN, SYDVKM. This CDR3 reads CASSFGRNYGYTF. The CDR3 DNA is TGTGCCAGCAGTTTCGGTCGGAACTATGGCTACACCTTC.

The gene calls are TRBV11-2 and TRBJ2-1; the match to TRBD2 covers 11 bases. V dropped 5 bases and J dropped 8; count of bases not matched to a gene: 5. The CDR3 runs 14 residues. Germline V gene sequence: CDR1 SGHAT, CDR2 FQNNGV. CDR3: CASSIGTSGDEQFF. In DNA, the CDR3 is TGTGCCAGCAGCATTGGGACTAGCGGCGATGAGCAGTTCTTC. The full variable domain, completed using reference TRBV11-2 and TRBJ2-1, is EAGVAQSPRYKIIEKRQSVAFWCNPISGHATLYWYQQILGQGPKLLIQFQNNGVVDDSQLPKDRFSAERLKGVDSTLKIQPAKLEDSAVYLCASSIGTSGDEQFFGPGTRLTVL.

V is TRBV11-3 and J is TRBJ2-1, with D perhaps TRBD1 or TRBD2 (5 bases each). CDR3 length: 13 residues. The germline V gene has CDR1 SGHNT and CDR2 YENEEA. V was trimmed by 0 bases and J by 8 bases, leaving 8 bases between them. The CDR3 loop is CASSLDRGDEQFF. As DNA, the CDR3 is TGTGCCAGCAGCTTAGATCGGGGCGATGAGCAGTTCTTC.

This clone was seen only a few times. This rearrangement joins TRBV7-8 to TRBJ2-2; TRBD1 might be the D (5 bases). The CDR3 length is 16 residues. Trimming stripped 5 bases from V and 0 bases from J, with 13 bases between. Germline CDR1 reads SGHVS; CDR2 reads FQNEAQ. This chain's CDR3 is CASSPYRLTNTGELFF. CDR3 nucleotides: TGTGCCAGCAGCCCATACAGGCTTACGAACACCGGGGAGCTGTTTTTT.

The rearrangement uses TRBV10-3 and TRBJ1-3; the match to TRBD1 covers 7 bases. Germline assignment: CDR1 ENHRY and CDR2 SYGVKD. This CDR3 has 15 residues. With 0 bases clipped from V and 4 bases from J, the junction kept 3 bases outside the gene matches. The CDR3 is CAISESTGSGNTIYF. The DNA for the CDR3 is TGTGCCATCAGTGAGTCGACAGGGTCCGGAAACACCATATATTTT.